This T cell receptor (beta chain) was documented in a study of cytomegalovirus exposure and HLA in healthy donors. The study's findings and limits: Later genetic work tied a missense DCLRE1C variant to beta-chain V and J trimming.

The J segment lost 4 bases and the V segment lost 0 bases, leaving 10 bases of the junction unmatched. The CDR3 runs 17 residues. Germline lookup yields CDR1 MGHRA and CDR2 YSYEKL. Comments on this clone: Its antigen is unknown.

Primers: 60 Vbeta forward and 13 Jbeta reverse. Produced via immunoSEQ multiplex PCR; TCRdb's table is partial and in-frame only. The sample has over 90,000 clones, roughly 80% seen once. The TCR originated in a man aged 35-49 years in good health and CMV-seronegative. This chain joins TRBV4-1 and TRBJ2-7; the match to TRBD1 covers 9 bases. Sequencing used PBMCs. The CDR3 sequence is CASSQDFGPGQGYEQYF. The CDR3 DNA follows: TGCGCCAGCAGCCAAGATTTCGGGCCGGGACAGGGTTACGAGCAGTACTTC.